This TCR beta chain was captured in a study of spatial heterogeneity in lung cancer. The time point: sample taken at primary tumor resection. Study results and limitations: Counts that tracked tumor mutation counts were those of expanded intratumoral alpha and beta TCRs.

There are many counts of this clonotype. Its antigen is unidentified. A library made for alpha chains picked up this beta chain off target, so its size means little. TCRdb recomputed calls from the 5' RACE reads with MiXCR, one row per CDR3 protein. The sample includes more than 10,000 distinct CDR3 sequences, roughly 5.5% of them seen just once. The CDR3 runs to 15 residues. The germline CDR1 and CDR2 sequences are SEHNR and FQNEAQ (reference sequence). V lost 1 base to trimming and J lost 3 bases, with 12 bases between them. The origin of this receptor is a male donor with early-stage non-small cell lung cancer. Specimen: lung tumor tissue, collected at surgery. The J gene is TRBJ2-5, the V gene TRBV7-9; D perhaps matches TRBD2 (6 bases). CDR3 DNA: TGTGCCAGCAGCTTAGGGGTTCGCGGGGAAGAGACCCAGTACTTC. This encodes CASSLGVRGEETQYF.